This passage covers 5 T cell receptor beta chains from one sample sequenced in a study of monozygotic twins with inflammatory bowel disease. TCRdb re-called the 5' RACE reads and shows each CDR3 protein once, DNA omitted. The specimen's table records 150,000 or so distinct CDR3 sequences. The source material was blood. The receptors here all came from a human donor with ulcerative colitis or Crohn's disease, or a healthy co-twin of an affected twin (not recorded which).

V and J are TRBV5-1 and TRBJ1-4. CDR3 length equals 14 residues. Germline V gene sequence: CDR1 SGHRS, CDR2 YFSETQ. The CDR3 reads CASSSQVSNEKLFF.

The chain recombines TRBV12-3 or TRBV12-4 with TRBJ1-4; TCRdb outputs TRBD1, but without DNA this stays unchecked. The CDR3 is 13 amino acids. The CDR3 sequence: CASRAGTDEKLFF.

This clonotype is classed as medium-sized (0.01 to 0.1%) by frequency. J is TRBJ2-1 and V is TRBV7-8; TCRdb's assignment of TRBD1 cannot be checked, as there is no DNA. The CDR3 has 14 amino acids. CDR1 SGHVS and CDR2 FQNEAQ come from the germline V gene. CDR3 loop: CASSAGGADNEQFF.

The chain recombines TRBV9 with TRBJ2-7. The CDR3 consists of 15 residues. Germline V gene sequence: CDR1 SGDLS, CDR2 YYNGEE. The chain's CDR3 is CASSVFGDRFDEQYF.

The chain uses TRBV24-1 and TRBJ1-2. There are 11 residues in the CDR3. Per germline, CDR1 KGHDR and CDR2 SFDVKD. This chain's CDR3 is CATSDFYGYTF.